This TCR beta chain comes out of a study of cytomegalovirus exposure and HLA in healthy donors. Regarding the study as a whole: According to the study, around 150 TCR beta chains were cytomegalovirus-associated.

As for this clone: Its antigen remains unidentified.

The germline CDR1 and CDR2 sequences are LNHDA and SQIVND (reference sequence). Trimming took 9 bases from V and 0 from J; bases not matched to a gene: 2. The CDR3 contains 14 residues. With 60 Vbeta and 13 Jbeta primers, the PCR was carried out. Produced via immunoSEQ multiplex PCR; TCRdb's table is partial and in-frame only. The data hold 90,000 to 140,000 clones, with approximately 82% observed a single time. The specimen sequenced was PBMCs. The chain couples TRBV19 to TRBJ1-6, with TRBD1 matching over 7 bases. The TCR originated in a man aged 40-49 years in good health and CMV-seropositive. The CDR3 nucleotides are TGTGCCAGCCGGGACAGCTCCTATAATTCACCCCTCCACTTT. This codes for CASRDSSYNSPLHF.